This T cell receptor beta chain is drawn from a study of blood T cell repertoires in COVID-19. Whole-study context: Italy, Spain and the United States were the sources of the convalescent and acute COVID-19 samples. T cells, B-cell-depleted T cells, or PBMCs provided the cDNA or gDNA that served as material.

The assay was immunoSEQ multiplex PCR, and TCRdb's table has in-frame clones only and misses some. The sample lists around 180,000 clones, approximately 85% occurring once. This CDR3 is 16 amino acids long. In germline, CDR1 is LNHDA, CDR2 SQIVND (reference sequence). V dropped 1 base and J dropped 10; count of bases not matched to a gene: 6. Sequencing used peripheral blood. The chain uses TRBV19 and TRBJ1-6; 11 nucleotides match TRBD1. This clonotype was obtained from a woman of 80 years or more with acute or convalescent COVID-19. The CDR3: CASSIGPGTGGSPLHF. CDR3 DNA: TGTGCCAGTAGTATAGGGCCAGGGACAGGGGGATCACCCCTCCACTTT.